These T cell receptor beta chains were read from a single sample in a study of blood T cell repertoires in COVID-19. Profiled with immunoSEQ multiplex PCR; TCRdb holds only in-frame clones, not every one. The sample lists about 240,000 clones, around 89% occurring once. The sequenced sample consisted of PBMCs or T cells enriched from blood (not recorded which). The receptors come from a man aged 40-50 years who had recovered from COVID-19. The CDR3 runs from the conserved cysteine through the conserved F or W. Fields, in order: D gene, J gene, clone size, V gene, CDR3 protein, CDR3 DNA. A D gene is named only where the DNA matches it firmly. The listing skips clone size in some rows; elsewhere it reads once, few, many or a size class.

D: TRBD2; J: TRBJ2-3; size: NA; V: TRBV13; CDR3: CASSLGGMAGGRTDTQYF; DNA: TGTGCCAGCAGCTTAGGCGGGATGGCGGGGGGGCGCACAGATACGCAGTATTTT
D: NA; J: TRBJ1-2; size: NA; V: TRBV21-1; CDR3: CASSKVGGLHYGYTF; DNA: TGTGCCAGCAGCAAAGTGGGGGGGCTTCACTATGGCTACACCTTC
D: NA; J: TRBJ1-1; size: NA; V: TRBV28; CDR3: CASSFPGNMATEAFF; DNA: TGTGCCAGCAGTTTCCCCGGGAATATGGCGACTGAAGCTTTCTTT
D: TRBD1; J: TRBJ2-7; size: NA; V: TRBV19; CDR3: CASSIQDREDYEQYF; DNA: TGTGCCAGTAGCATTCAGGACAGGGAGGACTACGAGCAGTACTTC
D: NA; J: TRBJ2-2; size: NA; V: TRBV9; CDR3: CASRETGSTGELFF; DNA: TGTGCCAGCAGGGAAACAGGGAGCACCGGGGAGCTGTTTTTT
D: TRBD1; J: TRBJ2-1; size: NA; V: TRBV7-9; CDR3: CASSAAWDRGYNEQFF; DNA: TGTGCCAGCAGCGCCGCGTGGGACAGGGGATACAATGAGCAGTTCTTC
D: NA; J: TRBJ2-3; size: NA; V: TRBV19; CDR3: CASSITDYTDTQYF; DNA: TGTGCCAGTAGTATAACAGATTACACAGATACGCAGTATTTT
D: TRBD2; J: TRBJ2-1; size: NA; V: TRBV28; CDR3: CASSSGRDYNEQFF; DNA: TGTGCCAGCAGTAGCGGGAGGGATTACAATGAGCAGTTCTTC
D: NA; J: TRBJ2-1; size: NA; V: TRBV12-3/TRBV12-4; CDR3: CASSLGSYNEQFF; DNA: TGTGCCAGCAGTCTCGGCTCCTACAATGAGCAGTTCTTC
D: TRBD1; J: TRBJ2-7; size: NA; V: TRBV5-1; CDR3: CASSFIRGLAYEQYF; DNA: TGCGCCAGCAGCTTCATCAGGGGGCTTGCCTACGAGCAGTACTTC
D: TRBD2; J: TRBJ2-3; size: NA; V: TRBV5-1; CDR3: CASSRLASTDTQYF; DNA: TGCGCCAGCAGCCGACTAGCGAGCACAGATACGCAGTATTTT
D: TRBD1; J: TRBJ2-7; size: NA; V: TRBV6-4; CDR3: CASNRDRDRGSERSYEQYF; DNA: TGTGCCAGCAATCGAGACCGGGACAGGGGGTCGGAACGGTCTTACGAGCAGTACTTC
D: TRBD1; J: TRBJ1-1; size: NA; V: TRBV5-8; CDR3: CASSWGQGNTEAFF; DNA: TGTGCCAGCAGCTGGGGACAGGGGAACACTGAAGCTTTCTTT
D: TRBD1; J: TRBJ2-7; size: once; V: TRBV7-9; CDR3: CASSPTLVSVYRGLYEQYF; DNA: TGTGCCAGCAGCCCTACACTAGTTTCGGTCTACAGGGGGCTGTACGAGCAGTACTTC